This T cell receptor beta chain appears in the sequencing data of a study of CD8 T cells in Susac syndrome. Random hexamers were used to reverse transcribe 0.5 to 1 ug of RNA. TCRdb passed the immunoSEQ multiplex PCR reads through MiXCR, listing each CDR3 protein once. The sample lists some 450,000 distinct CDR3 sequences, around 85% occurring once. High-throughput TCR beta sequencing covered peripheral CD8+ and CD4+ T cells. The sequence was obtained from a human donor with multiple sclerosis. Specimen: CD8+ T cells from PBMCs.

Here the CDR3 DNA reads TGTGCCAGCAGCTGGGGGGGGTCGGGCACCGGGGAGCTGTTTTTT. It is translated as CASSWGGSGTGELFF. V and J are TRBV6-6 and TRBJ2-2; TRBD2 agrees at 7 bases. V lost 6 bases to trimming and J lost 4 bases; unmatched junction nucleotides: 8. Germline V gene sequence: CDR1 MNHNY, CDR2 SVGAGI (reference sequence). CDR3 size: 15 residues.